The TCR beta chain under discussion was sequenced for a study of blood T cell repertoires in COVID-19. Study at large: Samples taken during acute and convalescent COVID-19 were collected in the United States, Italy and Spain. T cells, B-cell-depleted T cells, or PBMCs supplied cDNA or gDNA.

The V end was cut by 10 bases, the J end by 7 bases, with 16 bases between. The CDR3 length is 13 residues. Per germline, CDR1 MNHNY and CDR2 SVGAGI (reference sequence). How the authors handled the data: Reference gene primer amplification gave nucleated cell count estimates. TCRdb's copy holds only in-frame clones and misses some; the assay was immunoSEQ multiplex PCR. The V and J calls and clone size were taken over from that table, and D and trimming were inferred from the DNA. The table shows about 120,000 clones, with 86% occurring only once. The chain recombines TRBV6-6 with TRBJ1-4; the D gene is possibly TRBD1 (6 bases). The receptor comes from a man between 40 and 49 years old with acute or convalescent COVID-19. Sample: peripheral blood. The CDR3 loop is CATAQGLGEKLFF. In DNA form, the CDR3 reads TGTGCCACCGCTCAGGGGTTAGGTGAAAAACTGTTTTTT.